These 17 T cell receptor beta chains came from one sample sequenced in a study of cytomegalovirus exposure and HLA in healthy donors. Researchers ran the PCR with 60 Vbeta and 13 Jbeta primers. Profiled with immunoSEQ multiplex PCR; TCRdb holds only in-frame clones, not every one. Its clone listing holds some 84,000 clones. The sample was PBMCs. These receptor sequences come from a man over 45 in good health and CMV-seronegative.

V gene TRBV2 combines with J gene TRBJ2-2; 7 bases map to TRBD1. From germline, CDR1 is SNHLY and CDR2 FYNNEI. V dropped 5 bases and J dropped 5; count of bases not matched to a gene: 8. The length of the CDR3 is 15 residues. The CDR3 sequence: CASSWEQGITGELFF. CDR3 DNA: TGTGCCAGCAGTTGGGAACAGGGGATAACCGGGGAGCTGTTTTTT. Full variable domain (outside the CDR3, taken from reference TRBV2 and TRBJ2-2): EPEVTQTPSHQVTQMGQEVILRCVPISNHLYFYWYRQILGQKVEFLVSFYNNEISEKSEIFDDQFSVERPDGSNFTLKIRSTKLEDSAMYFCASSWEQGITGELFFGEGSRLTVL.

The chain has TRBV7-3 and TRBJ2-3; D is possibly TRBD1 (7 bases). CDR1 SGHTA and CDR2 FQGTGA come from the germline V gene. The CDR3 spans 14 residues. The germline V and J ends were trimmed by 5 bases and 9 bases, with 18 bases remaining between them. The CDR3 DNA sequence: TGTGCCAGCAGCCAAAATCCCAGGGGGGACACGCAGTATTTT. Protein sequence: CASSQNPRGDTQYF.

CDR3 residues: CASSQVGRGGGNEQFF. The CDR3 region has the DNA TGCGCCAGCAGCCAAGTTGGCCGGGGGGGCGGAAATGAGCAGTTCTTC. The V call is TRBV4-1, the J call TRBJ2-1, with 8 bases aligning to TRBD2. Per the germline V gene, CDR1 is MGHRA and CDR2 is YSYEKL. The CDR3 totals 16 residues. The V and J ends lost 1 base and 7 bases, in that order; junction bases with no gene match: 9.

For the CDR3, the DNA is TGCGCCAGCAGCTTGGATCCAGGGGCGCAGACTGAAGCTTTCTTT. It encodes CASSLDPGAQTEAFF. The chain joins TRBV5-1 to TRBJ1-1, with D possibly matching TRBD1 (6 bases). V lost 0 bases and J 5 bases, leaving 14 bases between the germline ends. The germline V gene has CDR1 SGHRS and CDR2 YFSETQ. There are 15 residues in the CDR3. Drawing the rest from reference TRBV5-1 and TRBJ1-1, the complete variable domain is KAGVTQTPRYLIKTRGQQVTLSCSPISGHRSVSWYQQTPGQGLQFLFEYFSETQRNKGNFPGRFSGRQFSNSRSEMNVSTLELGDSALYLCASSLDPGAQTEAFFGQGTRLTVV.

V gene TRBV5-4 combines with J gene TRBJ2-1; 10 nucleotides line up with TRBD2. The CDR3 is 15 residues long. Germline V gives CDR1 SGHNT, CDR2 YYREEE (reference sequence). Losses at the gene ends were 1 base for V and 7 bases for J; bases not matched to a gene: 5. The CDR3 DNA sequence: TGTGCCAGCAGCTTGCCACTAGCGGGGTGGAATGAGCAGTTCTTC. This encodes CASSLPLAGWNEQFF.

The chain carries TRBV9 and TRBJ1-6; D is unclear. The V end lost 0 bases, the J end lost 0 bases, and 10 bases lay between the germline ends. This CDR3 has 17 residues. The germline gives CDR1 SGDLS, CDR2 YYNGEE. CDR3 nucleotides: TGTGCCAGCAGCGTAGGCTCCCGGAGCTCCTATAATTCACCCCTCCACTTT. Translated, it gives CASSVGSRSSYNSPLHF.

V gene TRBV10-1 combines with J gene TRBJ2-1; D gene uncertain. Germline V gene lookup returns CDR1 WNHNN and CDR2 SYGVQD (reference sequence). The CDR3 totals 13 residues. V shed 0 bases and J shed 8 bases, with 8 bases lying between them. CDR3 sequence (DNA): TGCGCCAGCAGTGAGTCGATTGGGCATGAGCAGTTCTTC. It encodes CASSESIGHEQFF.

The chain employs TRBV30 and TRBJ1-2; 7 bases map to TRBD1. Per germline, CDR1 GTSNPN and CDR2 SVGIG (reference sequence). With 1 base clipped from V and 8 bases from J, the junction kept 4 bases outside the gene matches. The CDR3 has 12 residues. Here the CDR3 reads CAWSAGGPGYTF. The CDR3 DNA reads as TGTGCCTGGAGTGCAGGGGGGCCGGGCTACACCTTC.

The rearrangement joins TRBV7-8 to TRBJ2-2; D perhaps matches TRBD1 (6 bases). The CDR3 consists of 16 residues. CDR1 SGHVS and CDR2 FQNEAQ come from the germline V gene. V was cut by 2 bases and J by 4 bases, with 14 bases left in between. Written as DNA, the CDR3 is TGTGCCAGCAGCTTACGTGACAGGCCCGTCACCGGGGAGCTGTTTTTT. This sequence encodes CASSLRDRPVTGELFF. Based on the CDR3 plus reference TRBV7-8 and TRBJ2-2, the full variable domain is GAGVSQSPRYKVAKRGQDVALRCDPISGHVSLFWYQQALGQGPEFLTYFQNEAQLDKSGLPSDRFFAERPEGSVSTLKIQRTQQEDSAVYLCASSLRDRPVTGELFFGEGSRLTVL.

The CDR3 is CASSHGRTVNSPLHF. DNA for the CDR3: TGCGCCAGCAGCCATGGTCGGACAGTTAATTCACCCCTCCACTTT. The rearrangement joins TRBV4-1 to TRBJ1-6; possibly TRBD1 for D (6 bases). Germline CDR1 is MGHRA and CDR2 is YSYEKL. V was clipped by 3 bases and J by 6 bases, with 12 bases between them. This CDR3 region has 15 residues.

The chain combines TRBV7-3 with TRBJ2-3; 7 bases are shared with TRBD2. Germline values: CDR1 SGHTA, CDR2 FQGTGA. Trimming took 1 base from V and 0 from J; bases not matched to a gene: 1. This CDR3 spans 15 amino acids. CDR3 in DNA: TGTGCCAGCAGCTTAATGGGGGGGAGCACAGATACGCAGTATTTT. Translation gives CASSLMGGSTDTQYF.

The CDR3 loop reads CASSPPSGSGEPYQETQYF. Here the CDR3 DNA reads TGTGCCAGCAGTCCGCCTTCGGGGAGCGGGGAGCCGTACCAAGAGACCCAGTACTTC. The V gene is TRBV28, the J gene TRBJ2-5, with 7 bases that match TRBD2. CDR3 size: 19 residues. Germline lookup yields CDR1 MDHEN and CDR2 SYDVKM. V lost 5 bases and J lost 0; bases outside the gene matches: 18.

This chain links TRBV4-1 with TRBJ2-7; the D gene is possibly TRBD1 (6 bases). CDR1 and CDR2 from the germline V gene are MGHRA and YSYEKL. V was cut by 2 bases and J by 3 bases, with 8 bases left in between. The CDR3 spans 13 residues. The chain's CDR3 is CASSQRTDYEQYF. The CDR3 DNA sequence: TGCGCCAGCAGCCAAAGGACAGACTACGAGCAGTACTTC.

J is TRBJ1-2 and V is TRBV2, with D unclear. The CDR3 is 12 amino acids. The germline V gene has CDR1 SNHLY and CDR2 FYNNEI. V was cut by 3 bases and J by 7 bases, with 9 bases left in between. In DNA form, the CDR3 reads TGTGCCAGCAGTGAGTGGGAGAGTGGCTACACCTTC. Amino acid sequence: CASSEWESGYTF. The full variable domain, its missing parts supplied by reference TRBV2 and TRBJ1-2, is EPEVTQTPSHQVTQMGQEVILRCVPISNHLYFYWYRQILGQKVEFLVSFYNNEISEKSEIFDDQFSVERPDGSNFTLKIRSTKLEDSAMYFCASSEWESGYTFGSGTRLTVV.

The chain has TRBV2 and TRBJ2-5; possible D gene TRBD2, 7 bases. CDR3 size: 16 residues. V was cut by 0 bases and J by 5 bases, with 16 bases left in between. The germline gives CDR1 SNHLY, CDR2 FYNNEI. The CDR3 region is CASSEARIEGGETQYF. In nucleotides, the CDR3 is TGTGCCAGCAGTGAAGCGCGAATTGAGGGGGGGGAGACCCAGTACTTC.

V usage is TRBV28 and J usage is TRBJ1-2; possibly TRBD1 for D (6 bases). This CDR3 region has 13 residues. V lost 6 bases and J 4 bases, leaving 12 bases between the germline ends. CDR1 is MDHEN and CDR2 is SYDVKM in the germline V gene. The CDR3 DNA follows: TGTGCCAGCAGGGAGGACAGTGCCTATGGCTACACCTTC. It codes for CASREDSAYGYTF.

J is TRBJ1-2 and V is TRBV6-1; D is unresolved. The ends were cut back, 2 bases at V and 5 bases at J, with 12 bases in the middle. The CDR3 covers 14 residues. Per the germline V gene, CDR1 is MNHNS and CDR2 is SASEGT. DNA of the CDR3: TGTGCCAGCAGTGAATCCAGGCGCGGGTATGGCTACACCTTC. Translated: CASSESRRGYGYTF.